A single sample is the source of the 9 T cell receptor beta chains below, sequenced in a study of T-cell reconstitution after alpha-beta-depleted transplantation in children. For TCRbeta, the library was prepared with unique molecular identifiers. TCRdb reprocessed the PCR reads via MiXCR and lists one record per CDR3 protein. This table holds 530,000 or so distinct CDR3 sequences, roughly 27% found once. The material sequenced was PBMCs, taken before TCRalphabeta/CD19-depleted stem cell transplant. The source is a boy under two years old with Wiskott-Aldrich syndrome, due to receive a stem cell transplant.

The chain links TRBV18 to TRBJ2-3, with 7 positions matching TRBD1. This CDR3 spans 16 amino acids. Germline CDR1 and CDR2: KGHSH and LQKENI. V trimming: 6 bases; J trimming: 4 bases; junction bases outside the gene matches: 13. CDR3 sequence: CASSQVPGQMADTQYF. The CDR3 DNA follows: TGTGCCAGCTCCCAGGTACCGGGACAGATGGCAGATACGCAGTATTTT.

This clonotype appeared a few times. The V gene is TRBV7-9, the J gene TRBJ2-1; tentatively, D is TRBD1 (6 bases). The germline gives CDR1 SEHNR, CDR2 FQNEAQ (reference sequence). CDR3 length equals 14 residues. Trimming removed 4 bases from V and 9 bases from J, with 16 bases in between. In DNA form, the CDR3 reads TGTGCCAGCAGCTCCACGGGTCAAGGGGGTGAGCAGTTCTTC. Its translation is CASSSTGQGGEQFF.

As concerns this clonotype: The germline gene is not matched at one end of the junction; a read error may be the cause. This chain links TRBV20-1 with TRBJ2-4, with a possible D match to TRBD2 (5 bases). The CDR3 contains 12 residues. The germline CDR1 and CDR2 sequences are DFQATT and SNEGSKA (reference sequence). DNA for the CDR3: TGCAGTGCTAGGGACTTCAAAAACATCCAGTACTTC. It is translated as CSARDFKNIQYF.

V usage is TRBV9 and J usage is TRBJ2-5, with unresolved D. The length of the CDR3 is 14 residues. Looked up from germline, CDR1 is SGDLS and CDR2 is YYNGEE. V was cut by 6 bases and J by 7 bases, with 19 bases left in between. CDR3 coding DNA: TGTGCCAGCACCCCAGACACCTACCCTGGGACCCAGTACTTC. As protein: CASTPDTYPGTQYF.

J is TRBJ2-1 and V is TRBV5-1, with D tentatively TRBD1 or TRBD2 (5 bases each). The CDR3 runs to 14 residues. The germline V and J ends were trimmed by 4 bases and 8 bases, with 16 bases remaining between them. CDR1 is SGHRS, CDR2 YFSETQ, per germline. CDR3 loop: CASSDTGRSYEQFF. CDR3 in DNA: TGCGCCAGCAGCGATACGGGACGGTCATATGAGCAGTTCTTC.

The chain couples TRBV7-2 to TRBJ2-3; a weak D match, TRBD1 (6 bases). The V gene's germline CDR1 is SGHTA and CDR2 FQGNSA. Trimming shortened V by 3 bases and J by 6 bases, and 10 bases separated the two germline ends. The CDR3 extends over 13 amino acids. The CDR3 DNA reads as TGTGCCAGCAGCTTTAACAGGGTGGATACGCAGTATTTT. Its protein is CASSFNRVDTQYF.

This CDR3 reads CASSQRGRRTEAFF. CDR3 in DNA: TGTGCCAGCAGCCAGCGGGGTAGGCGGACTGAAGCTTTCTTT. The chain is built from TRBV2 and TRBJ1-1; D is uncertain. V was trimmed by 6 bases and J by 5 bases, leaving 16 bases between them. The CDR3 runs 14 residues. Per germline, CDR1 SNHLY and CDR2 FYNNEI.

A few counts support this clonotype. The chain couples TRBV5-6 to TRBJ1-6, with D uncertain. The V gene's germline CDR1 is SGHDT and CDR2 YYEEEE. The CDR3 runs to 14 residues. The germline V and J ends were trimmed by 4 bases and 10 bases, with 15 bases remaining between them. The CDR3 DNA reads as TGTGCCAGCAGCCCGGCCCGGTCGGACTCACCCCTCCACTTT. It yields the protein CASSPARSDSPLHF.

The table lists this clonotype with a few counts. The gene calls are TRBV20-1 and TRBJ2-3; the D call may be TRBD1 or TRBD2 (5 bases each). From germline, CDR1 is DFQATT and CDR2 SNEGSKA (reference sequence). With 0 bases removed from V and 6 bases from J, the gap between germline ends came to 13 bases. CDR3 length equals 14 residues. DNA for the CDR3: TGCAGTGCTAGAGATTATGGGGGAGCCGATACGCAGTATTTT. Translated: CSARDYGGADTQYF.